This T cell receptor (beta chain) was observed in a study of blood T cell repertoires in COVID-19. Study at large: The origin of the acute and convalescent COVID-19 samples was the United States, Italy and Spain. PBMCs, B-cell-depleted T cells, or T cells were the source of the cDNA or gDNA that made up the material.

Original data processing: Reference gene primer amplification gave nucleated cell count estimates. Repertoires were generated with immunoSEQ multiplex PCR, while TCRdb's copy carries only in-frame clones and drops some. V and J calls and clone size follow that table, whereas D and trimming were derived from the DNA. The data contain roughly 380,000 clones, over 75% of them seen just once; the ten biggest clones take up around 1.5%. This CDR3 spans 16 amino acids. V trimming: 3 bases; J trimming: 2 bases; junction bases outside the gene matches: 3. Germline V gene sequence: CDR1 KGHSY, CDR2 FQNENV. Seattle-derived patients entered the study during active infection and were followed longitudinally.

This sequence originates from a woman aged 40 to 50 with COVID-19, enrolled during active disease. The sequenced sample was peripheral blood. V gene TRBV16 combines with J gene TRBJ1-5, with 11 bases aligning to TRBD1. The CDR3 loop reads CASSQDRGRGNQPQHF. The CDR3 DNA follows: TGTGCCAGCAGCCAGGACAGGGGGCGAGGCAATCAGCCCCAGCATTTT.